One sample yielded the 31 T cell receptor beta chains listed below, sequenced in a study of CD8 T cells in ankylosing spondylitis. TCRdb independently ran MiXCR on the 5' RACE reads; one entry per CDR3 protein. This sample has 300,000 to 400,000 distinct CDR3 sequences, with 11% found just once. Sequences were obtained from blood, either unsorted or a sorted T cell fraction (not recorded which). These receptors were collected from a female donor with ankylosing spondylitis or in good health (not recorded which).

This clonotype turned up a few times. The CDR3 reads CASSPPARATNEKLFF. The CDR3 bases are TGTGCCAGCTCACCACCCGCAAGAGCAACTAATGAAAAACTGTTTTTT. This chain uses TRBV18 with TRBJ1-4; no firm D call. Germline-derived CDR1 and CDR2 are KGHSH and LQKENI. Trimming removed 0 bases at V and 0 bases at J, with 8 bases between. The CDR3 runs 16 residues. Complete variable domain (other parts from reference TRBV18 and TRBJ1-4): NAGVMQNPRHLVRRRGQEARLRCSPMKGHSHVYWYRQLPEEGLKFMVYLQKENIIDESGMPKERFSAEFPKEGPSILRIQQVVRGDSAAYFCASSPPARATNEKLFFGSGTQLSVL.

This clonotype has a count of ten or more. This chain connects TRBV27 to TRBJ2-3; 7 bases align to TRBD2. CDR1 is MNHEY and CDR2 is SMNVEV in the germline V gene (reference sequence). The CDR3 totals 16 residues. Trimming cost V 6 bases and J 3 bases; bases outside gene matches: 12. The CDR3: CASSLSSGWRTDTQYF. CDR3 coding DNA: TGTGCCAGCAGCCTAAGTAGCGGGTGGAGAACAGATACGCAGTATTTT.

This clonotype was counted ten times or more. V is TRBV12-3 or TRBV12-4 and J is TRBJ2-1; 9 nucleotides align to TRBD2. V dropped 8 bases and J dropped 3; count of bases not matched to a gene: 5. This CDR3 comprises 14 residues. CDR3 sequence: CASLGSGGYNEQFF. The CDR3 DNA reads as TGTGCCAGCCTTGGTAGCGGGGGCTACAATGAGCAGTTCTTC.

This clonotype showed up many times. The chain employs TRBV6-2 or TRBV6-3 and TRBJ1-1; D gene unclear. The CDR3 totals 13 residues. With 4 bases removed from V and 5 bases from J, the gap between germline ends came to 11 bases. The germline V gene has CDR1 MNHEY and CDR2 SVGEGT. CDR3 nucleotides: TGTGCCAGCAGTTTCGGGGTTATAACTGAAGCTTTCTTT. Its translation is CASSFGVITEAFF.

This clonotype was seen at least ten times. The gene calls are TRBV10-2 and TRBJ2-3, with 7 bases lining up with TRBD1. In germline, CDR1 is WSHSY, CDR2 SAAADI. This CDR3 comprises 14 residues. With V trimmed by 7 bases and J by 2 bases, 6 bases remained unmatched. Here the CDR3 reads CASNRQGYTDTQYF. Written as DNA, the CDR3 is TGCGCCAGCAACCGACAGGGCTACACAGATACGCAGTATTTT.

This clonotype has at least ten counts. This chain links TRBV5-1 with TRBJ1-5; TRBD1 aligns across 7 bases. The V gene end was trimmed by 4 bases and the J gene end by 4 bases; junction bases not matched to a gene: 5. This CDR3 is 14 amino acids long. The germline V gene has CDR1 SGHRS and CDR2 YFSETQ. The CDR3 spells CASSPDRANQPQHF. CDR3 in DNA: TGCGCCAGCAGCCCAGACAGGGCGAATCAGCCCCAGCATTTT.

This clonotype was picked up many times. The chain couples TRBV7-2 to TRBJ2-1, with D possibly matching TRBD2 (5 bases). CDR1 and CDR2 from the germline V gene are SGHTA and FQGNSA. CDR3 size: 17 residues. Trimming left V 1 base short and J 3 bases short, with 16 bases between. CDR3 DNA: TGTGCCAGCAGCTTAGGAGGGTCGGGGAGATTCTACAATGAGCAGTTCTTC. It yields the protein CASSLGGSGRFYNEQFF.

The V gene is TRBV3-1, the J gene TRBJ2-7; D not resolved. There are 13 residues in the CDR3. Trimming cost V 6 bases and J 5 bases, with 14 bases left between them. Per germline, CDR1 LGHDT and CDR2 YNNKEL (reference sequence). The CDR3 loop reads CASRPPWGDEQYF. The CDR3 nucleotides read TGTGCCAGCAGGCCCCCGTGGGGTGACGAGCAGTACTTC.

Only a few counts were recorded for this clonotype. This rearrangement joins TRBV28 to TRBJ1-6; possible D gene TRBD1, 6 bases. The V end lost 7 bases, the J end lost 9 bases, and 19 bases lay between the germline ends. This CDR3 is built from 15 residues. CDR1 and CDR2 from the germline V gene are MDHEN and SYDVKM. As DNA, the CDR3 is TGTGCCAGCACCCGACAGGTCGGCCAGGTTTCACCCCTCCACTTT. Amino acid sequence: CASTRQVGQVSPLHF. The complete variable domain, with remaining parts taken from reference TRBV28 and TRBJ1-6, reads DVKVTQSSRYLVKRTGEKVFLECVQDMDHENMFWYRQDPGLGLRLIYFSYDVKMKEKGDIPEGYSVSREKKERFSLILESASTNQTSMYLCASTRQVGQVSPLHFGNGTRLTVT.

This clonotype was observed a handful of times. The chain couples TRBV25-1 to TRBJ2-7; the D gene could be TRBD1 or TRBD2 (5 bases each). The germline V and J ends were trimmed by 2 bases and 2 bases, with 10 bases remaining between them. This CDR3 comprises 14 residues. CDR1 is MGHDK and CDR2 is SYGVNS in the germline V gene. The CDR3 spells CASSEGTGAYEQYF. CDR3 sequence (DNA): TGTGCCAGCAGTGAAGGGACCGGAGCCTACGAGCAGTACTTC.

This clonotype was seen a handful of times. This chain's CDR3 is CASSDQGNEQFF. In DNA form, the CDR3 reads TGTGCCAGCAGTGACCAGGGGAATGAGCAGTTCTTC. This chain links TRBV6-1 with TRBJ2-1; TRBD1 might be the D (6 bases). The CDR3 runs to 12 residues. Trimming stripped 3 bases from V and 7 bases from J, with 7 bases between. Per the germline V gene, CDR1 is MNHNS and CDR2 is SASEGT.

At least ten counts were recorded for this clonotype. The rearrangement links TRBV5-1 to TRBJ2-3; 10 bases are shared with TRBD2. The length of the CDR3 is 16 residues. With 4 bases clipped from V and 5 bases from J, the junction kept 10 bases outside the gene matches. Germline values: CDR1 SGHRS, CDR2 YFSETQ. The CDR3 sequence is CASSQSGRAVLDTQYF. The CDR3 nucleotides read TGCGCCAGCAGCCAGAGCGGGAGGGCCGTTTTAGATACGCAGTATTTT.

The chain combines TRBV20-1 with TRBJ2-7, with 10 bases fitting TRBD2. Trimming cost V 7 bases and J 0 bases; bases outside gene matches: 12. CDR3 length: 16 amino acids. Germline CDR1 is DFQATT and CDR2 is SNEGSKA (reference sequence). CDR3 sequence: CSGWDGLAVSSYEQYF. CDR3 coding DNA: TGCAGTGGGTGGGACGGACTAGCGGTGAGCTCCTACGAGCAGTACTTC.

At least ten counts were recorded for this clonotype. As DNA, the CDR3 is TGCAGTGCCCCTACTTTCGGGACAGCCTCTGGGGCCAACGTCCTGACTTTC. Translation gives CSAPTFGTASGANVLTF. The chain links TRBV20-1 to TRBJ2-6; 7 bases match TRBD1. The V gene's germline CDR1 is DFQATT and CDR2 SNEGSKA (reference sequence). Trimming at V came to 6 bases and at J to 0 bases, leaving 11 bases not matched to a gene. This CDR3 comprises 17 residues.

This clonotype appeared many times. This chain connects TRBV5-1 to TRBJ2-7; D is ambiguous. This CDR3 region has 15 residues. Trimming cost V 0 bases and J 3 bases, with 13 bases left between them. Germline-derived CDR1 and CDR2 are SGHRS and YFSETQ. CDR3 amino acids: CASSLERQESYEQYF. CDR3 DNA sequence: TGCGCCAGCAGCTTGGAAAGGCAGGAAAGCTACGAGCAGTACTTC.

The gene calls are TRBV2 and TRBJ2-2; tentative D call: TRBD1 (6 bases). CDR1 SNHLY and CDR2 FYNNEI come from the germline V gene. The CDR3 is made up of 14 amino acids. The ends were cut back, 8 bases at V and 5 bases at J, with 15 bases in the middle. This CDR3 reads CASDLGGWTGELFF. The CDR3 nucleotides are TGTGCCAGCGACCTAGGGGGATGGACCGGGGAGCTGTTTTTT.

This clonotype was recorded many times. The chain links TRBV7-2 to TRBJ2-1, with 7 bases fitting TRBD1. Germline V lookup: CDR1 SGHTA, CDR2 FQGNSA. With V trimmed by 0 bases and J by 7 bases, 6 bases remained unmatched. CDR3 size: 15 residues. The CDR3 DNA reads as TGTGCCAGCAGCTTAGCTAAAGGGGGCAGGAATGAGCAGTTCTTC. It encodes CASSLAKGGRNEQFF.

The J gene is TRBJ2-2, the V gene TRBV20-1; 14 bases agree with TRBD2. The germline V gene encodes CDR1 DFQATT and CDR2 SNEGSKA (reference sequence). V lost 0 bases, J lost 7 bases, and 13 bases stayed unmatched. CDR3 length equals 19 residues. CDR3 coding DNA: TGCAGTGCTAGAGATGGAACGGGGACTAGCGGGAGAAGCGACGGGGAGCTGTTTTTT. Its protein is CSARDGTGTSGRSDGELFF.

Only a few counts were recorded for this clonotype. The J gene is TRBJ2-2, the V gene TRBV12-3 or TRBV12-4; TRBD2 aligns across 14 bases. This CDR3 comprises 18 residues. Losses at the gene ends were 6 bases for V and 5 bases for J; bases not matched to a gene: 11. The CDR3 nucleotides read TGTGCCAGCAGGCCACAGGGACTAGCGGGAGTTCGTACCGGGGAGCTGTTTTTT. It is translated as CASRPQGLAGVRTGELFF.

Ten or more counts support this clonotype. The V call is TRBV5-1, the J call TRBJ1-4; the D is unclear. Germline V lookup: CDR1 SGHRS, CDR2 YFSETQ. This CDR3 has 14 amino acids. The ends were cut back, 4 bases at V and 6 bases at J, with 13 bases in the middle. CDR3 nucleotide sequence: TGCGCCAGCAGCCGCAACGAGAGGGATGAAAAACTGTTTTTT. Encoded protein: CASSRNERDEKLFF.

In its sample, this clonotype was seen many times. J is TRBJ1-5 and V is TRBV5-6; D may be TRBD1 (5 bases). CDR3 length equals 14 residues. Germline loops: CDR1 SGHDT, CDR2 YYEEEE. V lost 4 bases, J lost 9 bases, and 17 bases lay in between. CDR3 nucleotide sequence: TGTGCCAGCAGCCGGGGACCGGATGGGGGGCCCCAGCATTTT. As protein: CASSRGPDGGPQHF.

This clonotype was picked up many times. This chain connects TRBV20-1 to TRBJ2-7, with a tentative D call TRBD1 (6 bases). This CDR3 comprises 14 residues. Trimming shortened V by 6 bases and J by 4 bases, and 19 bases separated the two germline ends. Germline loops: CDR1 DFQATT, CDR2 SNEGSKA (reference sequence). The CDR3 sequence: CSAENERGTYEQYF. The CDR3 nucleotides are TGCAGTGCGGAGAACGAAAGGGGGACGTACGAGCAGTACTTC.

Only one count was recorded for this clonotype. This may be a read error, as it is one base from a much larger clone. The V call is TRBV9, the J call TRBJ2-2; D ambiguous. The V end lost 0 bases, the J end lost 5 bases, and 8 bases lay between the germline ends. The CDR3 covers 14 residues. Germline V gene sequence: CDR1 SGDLS, CDR2 YYNGEE. The CDR3 is CASSVVAQTGELFF. CDR3 sequence (DNA): TGTGCCAGCAGCGTAGTTGCTCAGACCGGGGAGCTGTTTTTT.

This clonotype has only a few counts. This rearrangement joins TRBV12-3 or TRBV12-4 to TRBJ2-7; TRBD1 is a possible D gene (5 bases). Trimming removed 3 bases from V and 5 bases from J, with 11 bases in between. The length of the CDR3 is 13 residues. The DNA of the CDR3 is TGTGCCAGCAGTTTGGCAGGGTTCGACGAGCAGTACTTC. This encodes CASSLAGFDEQYF.

This clonotype has a count of ten or more. V is TRBV29-1 and J is TRBJ2-2, with 10 nucleotides matching TRBD2. This CDR3 has 14 amino acids. Germline assignment: CDR1 SQVTM and CDR2 ANQGSEA. V gave up 4 bases and J gave up 6 bases; unmatched junction bases: 5. CDR3 nucleotides: TGCAGCGTTGGGTGGACTAGCGGATCCGGGGAGCTGTTTTTT. Protein sequence: CSVGWTSGSGELFF.

This clonotype was seen a few times. The chain joins TRBV20-1 to TRBJ1-4, with D perhaps matching TRBD1 (5 bases). The CDR3 loop spans 14 amino acids. The germline V gene encodes CDR1 DFQATT and CDR2 SNEGSKA (reference sequence). The V end was cut by 5 bases, the J end by 6 bases, with 16 bases between. CDR3 coding DNA: TGCAGTGCTCGGGGATACACAGGAGATGAAAAACTGTTTTTT. It specifies CSARGYTGDEKLFF.

This clonotype has a count of ten or more. This chain links TRBV27 with TRBJ1-2; unclear D gene. This CDR3 comprises 14 residues. From germline, CDR1 is MNHEY and CDR2 SMNVEV (reference sequence). V was clipped by 7 bases and J by 0 bases, with 12 bases between them. The CDR3 DNA reads TGTGCCAGCACTTCGTCCAGAGCTAACTATGGCTACACCTTC. Translating gives CASTSSRANYGYTF.

This clonotype was observed many times. The chain joins TRBV19 to TRBJ2-3; no clear D. Germline CDR1 reads LNHDA; CDR2 reads SQIVND (reference sequence). The length of the CDR3 is 14 residues. Between the trimmed V and J ends, which lost 6 bases and 2 bases, there was a span of 12 bases. This CDR3 is CASRDKTPTDTQYF. CDR3 DNA: TGTGCCAGTAGGGATAAGACTCCCACAGATACGCAGTATTTT.

The J gene is TRBJ2-7, the V gene TRBV7-2; D unresolved. Per germline, CDR1 SGHTA and CDR2 FQGNSA. V lost 8 bases, J lost 5 bases, and 22 bases lay in between. There are 15 residues in the CDR3. In DNA form, the CDR3 reads TGTGCCAGCGTCTCACCGTCCCTGAAAAAAAACGAGCAGTACTTC. Protein product: CASVSPSLKKNEQYF.

This clonotype was recorded many times. V and J are TRBV5-1 and TRBJ2-7; D unresolved. V lost 4 bases and J lost 5, with 7 bases in between. Per germline, CDR1 SGHRS and CDR2 YFSETQ. This CDR3 is 11 amino acids long. The CDR3 sequence: CASSREHEQYF. In nucleotides, the CDR3 is TGCGCCAGCAGCAGAGAACACGAGCAGTACTTC.

This chain joins TRBV24-1 and TRBJ1-2, with D maybe TRBD1 (5 bases). Germline V lookup: CDR1 KGHDR, CDR2 SFDVKD. The CDR3 length is 15 residues. Deletions cut 4 bases from V and 8 bases from J, with 19 bases between. CDR3 region: CATSDSAGLGLGYTF. The DNA for the CDR3 is TGTGCCACCAGTGACTCGGCAGGGTTGGGTCTCGGCTACACCTTC.